This record concerns one TCR beta chain sequence. Its antigen is still unknown. The junction shows a germline mismatch at one end, possibly a read error. Amplification yielded TCR beta CDR3 regions, with RNA transcripts as the source. The primer set for the first-round RT-PCR of the TCR CDR3 was HTBI. TCRdb used MiXCR to reprocess the multiplex PCR reads, holding one entry per CDR3 protein. Of approximately 400,000 distinct CDR3 sequences in the sample, under 15% are singletons; the top ten hold approximately 29%. The record originates from a study of T cells in Graves' hyperthyroidism and ophthalmopathy. Germline V gene sequence: CDR1 SQVTM, CDR2 ANQGSEA. This CDR3 contains 14 residues. In making diagnoses, clinical symptoms, serum thyroxine and TRAb, thyroid ultrasound and orbital computed tomography were all used. General study points: Researchers report that a 13 V-J model separated ophthalmopathy from stable hyperthyroidism.

The sample taken for sequencing was blood. The sequence was collected from a woman in her 30s with Graves' hyperthyroidism. The V gene is TRBV29-1, the J gene TRBJ2-3, with 8 bases matching TRBD2. Here the CDR3 DNA reads TGCAGCGTCGAAGCGGGAGCTGGGGTAGATACGCAGTATTTT. Its translation: CSVEAGAGVDTQYF.